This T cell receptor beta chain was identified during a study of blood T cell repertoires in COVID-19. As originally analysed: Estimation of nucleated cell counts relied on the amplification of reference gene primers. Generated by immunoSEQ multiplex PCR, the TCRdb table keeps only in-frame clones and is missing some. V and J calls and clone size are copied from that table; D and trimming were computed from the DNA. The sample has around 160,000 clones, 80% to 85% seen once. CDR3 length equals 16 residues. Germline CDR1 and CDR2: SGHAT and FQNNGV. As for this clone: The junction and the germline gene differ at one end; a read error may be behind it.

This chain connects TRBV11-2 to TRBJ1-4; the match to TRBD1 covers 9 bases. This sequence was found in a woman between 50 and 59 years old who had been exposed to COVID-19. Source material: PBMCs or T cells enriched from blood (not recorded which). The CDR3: CASSLDPGTGNEKLFF. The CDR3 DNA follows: TGTGCCAGCAGCCTAGACCCCGGGACAGGGAATGAAAAACTGTTTTTT.